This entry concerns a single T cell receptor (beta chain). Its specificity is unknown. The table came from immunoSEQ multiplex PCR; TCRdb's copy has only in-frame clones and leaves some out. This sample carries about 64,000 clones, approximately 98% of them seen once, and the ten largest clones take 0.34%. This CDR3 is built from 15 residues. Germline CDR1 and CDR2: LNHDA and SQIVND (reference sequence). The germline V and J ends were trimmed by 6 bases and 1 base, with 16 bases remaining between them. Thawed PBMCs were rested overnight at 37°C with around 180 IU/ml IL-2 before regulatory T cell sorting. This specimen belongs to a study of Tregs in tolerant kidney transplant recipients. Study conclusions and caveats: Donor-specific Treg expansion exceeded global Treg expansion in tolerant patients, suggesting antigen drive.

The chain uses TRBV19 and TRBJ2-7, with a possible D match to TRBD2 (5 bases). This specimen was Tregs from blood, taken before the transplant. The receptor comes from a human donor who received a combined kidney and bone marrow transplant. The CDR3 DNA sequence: TGTGCCAGTAGGGGTTCAGGCGGGCGTTCCTACGAGCAGTACTTC. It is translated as CASRGSGGRSYEQYF.